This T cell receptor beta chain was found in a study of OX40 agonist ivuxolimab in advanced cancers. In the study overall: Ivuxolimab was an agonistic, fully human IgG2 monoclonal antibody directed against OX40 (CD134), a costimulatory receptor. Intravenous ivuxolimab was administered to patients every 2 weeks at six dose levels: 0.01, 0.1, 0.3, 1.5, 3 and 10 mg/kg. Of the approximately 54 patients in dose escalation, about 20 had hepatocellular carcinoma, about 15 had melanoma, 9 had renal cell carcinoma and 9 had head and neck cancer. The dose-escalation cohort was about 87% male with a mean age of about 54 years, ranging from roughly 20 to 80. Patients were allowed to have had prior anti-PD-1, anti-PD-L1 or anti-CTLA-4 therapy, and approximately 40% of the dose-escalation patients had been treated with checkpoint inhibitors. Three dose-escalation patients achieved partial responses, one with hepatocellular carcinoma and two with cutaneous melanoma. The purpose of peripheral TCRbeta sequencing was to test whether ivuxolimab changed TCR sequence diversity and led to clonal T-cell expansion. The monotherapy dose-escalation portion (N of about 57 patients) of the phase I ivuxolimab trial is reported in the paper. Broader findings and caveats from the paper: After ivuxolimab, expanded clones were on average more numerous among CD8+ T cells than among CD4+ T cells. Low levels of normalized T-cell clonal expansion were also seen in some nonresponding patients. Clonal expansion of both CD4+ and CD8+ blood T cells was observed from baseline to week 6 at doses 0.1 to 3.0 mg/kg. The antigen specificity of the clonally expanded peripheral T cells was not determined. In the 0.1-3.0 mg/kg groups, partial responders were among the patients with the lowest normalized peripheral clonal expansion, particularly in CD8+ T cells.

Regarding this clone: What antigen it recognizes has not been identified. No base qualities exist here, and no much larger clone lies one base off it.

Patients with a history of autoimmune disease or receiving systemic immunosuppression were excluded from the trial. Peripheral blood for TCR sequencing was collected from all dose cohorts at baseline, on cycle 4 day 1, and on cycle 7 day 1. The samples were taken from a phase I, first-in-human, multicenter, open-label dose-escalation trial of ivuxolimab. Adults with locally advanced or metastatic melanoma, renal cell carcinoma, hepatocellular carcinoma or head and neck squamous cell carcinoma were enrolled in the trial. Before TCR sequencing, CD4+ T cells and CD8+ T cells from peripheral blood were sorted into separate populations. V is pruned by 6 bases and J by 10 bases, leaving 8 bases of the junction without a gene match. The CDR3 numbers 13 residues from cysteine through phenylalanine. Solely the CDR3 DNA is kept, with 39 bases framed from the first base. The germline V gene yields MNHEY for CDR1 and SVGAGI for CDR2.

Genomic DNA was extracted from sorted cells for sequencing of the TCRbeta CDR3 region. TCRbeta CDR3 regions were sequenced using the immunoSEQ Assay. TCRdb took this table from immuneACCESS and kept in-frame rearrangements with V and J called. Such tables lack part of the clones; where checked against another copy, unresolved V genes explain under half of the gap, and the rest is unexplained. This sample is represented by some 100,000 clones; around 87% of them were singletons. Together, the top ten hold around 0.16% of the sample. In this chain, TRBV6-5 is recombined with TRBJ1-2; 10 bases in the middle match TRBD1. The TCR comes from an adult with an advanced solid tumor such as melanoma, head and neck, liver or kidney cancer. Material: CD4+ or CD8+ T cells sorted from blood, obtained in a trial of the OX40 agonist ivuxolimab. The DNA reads TGTGCCAGCAGGACAGGGGGCCTTTTTGTCTACACCTTC. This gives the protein CASRTGGLFVYTF.